Presented here are 8 T cell receptor beta chains from one specimen sequenced in a study of blood T cell repertoires in COVID-19. Profiled with immunoSEQ multiplex PCR; TCRdb holds only in-frame clones, not every one. The repertoire holds 250,000 or so clones, 75% to 90% seen once, with 8.8% in the top ten. The sequencing input was PBMCs or T cells enriched from blood (not recorded which). The receptors were sampled from a man aged 35 to 55 who had recovered from COVID-19.

CDR3 loop: CASSEGTGVTEAFF. The CDR3 DNA reads as TGTGCCAGCAGTGAAGGGACAGGGGTCACTGAAGCTTTCTTT. J is TRBJ1-1 and V is TRBV2; 9 nucleotides line up with TRBD1. J was trimmed by 4 bases and V by 1 base; bases with no gene match: 1. The length of the CDR3 is 14 residues. Germline V lookup: CDR1 SNHLY, CDR2 FYNNEI.

The chain combines TRBV6-4 with TRBJ1-2; TRBD1 agrees at 9 bases. This CDR3 region has 14 residues. J lost 3 bases, V lost 7 bases, and 6 bases had no gene match. Germline assignment: CDR1 MRHNA and CDR2 SNTAGT. CDR3 region: CASNIRDRDYGYTF. DNA for the CDR3: TGTGCCAGCAATATCCGGGACAGGGACTATGGCTACACCTTC.

J is TRBJ1-5 and V is TRBV9, with TRBD1 identical over 8 bases. The germline V gene has CDR1 SGDLS and CDR2 YYNGEE. CDR3 length equals 15 residues. After removal of 4 bases from V and 0 bases from J, the junction contained 3 bases not matched to a gene. The CDR3 loop reads CASSRTGYSNQPQHF. CDR3 coding DNA: TGTGCCAGCAGCAGGACAGGGTATAGCAATCAGCCCCAGCATTTT.

CDR3 amino acids: CASSLITPTGGSSLYEQYF. DNA of the CDR3: TGTGCCAGCAGTTTAATAACTCCAACAGGGGGCAGTTCACTATACGAGCAGTACTTC. The J gene is TRBJ2-7, the V gene TRBV28; TRBD1 aligns across 9 bases. CDR1 and CDR2 (germline): MDHEN, SYDVKM. The CDR3 runs to 19 residues. J gave up 4 bases and V 2 bases, and 18 bases lay outside the gene matches. Filled out from reference TRBV28 and TRBJ2-7, the complete variable domain reads DVKVTQSSRYLVKRTGEKVFLECVQDMDHENMFWYRQDPGLGLRLIYFSYDVKMKEKGDIPEGYSVSREKKERFSLILESASTNQTSMYLCASSLITPTGGSSLYEQYFGPGTRLTVT.

The chain is built from TRBV9 and TRBJ1-1; 7 bases agree with TRBD1. Germline V CDR1 and CDR2: SGDLS, YYNGEE. The CDR3 spans 15 residues. The trim removed 2 bases at V and 1 base at J, leaving 5 bases unmatched. CDR3 bases: TGTGCCAGCAGCGTTAAGGGGGCTTCGAACACTGAAGCTTTCTTT. Translating gives CASSVKGASNTEAFF.

There are many counts of this clone. The chain employs TRBV19 and TRBJ1-4, with TRBD1 as a possible D gene (5 bases). Germline V gene sequence: CDR1 LNHDA, CDR2 SQIVND (reference sequence). The CDR3 runs 13 residues. V lost 7 bases, J lost 4 bases, and 10 bases lay in between. CDR3 in DNA: TGTGCCAGTAATCCAGGGAATAATGAAAAACTGTTTTTT. Amino acids: CASNPGNNEKLFF.

The chain joins TRBV6-5 to TRBJ2-7; 9 nucleotides line up with TRBD1. The germline V gene encodes CDR1 MNHEY and CDR2 SVGAGI. V trimming: 7 bases; J trimming: 6 bases; junction bases outside the gene matches: 10. CDR3 length: 14 residues. Here the CDR3 DNA reads TGTGCCAGCAAGGCCGGGACAGGGTATGGCGAGCAGTACTTC. Amino acid sequence: CASKAGTGYGEQYF.

The chain uses TRBV21-1 and TRBJ2-7; the table calls TRBD2, which could not be checked here. TRBV21-1 is a pseudogene. The CDR3 totals 16 residues. CDR3 amino acids: CASSKVETGGRHEQYF. The CDR3 DNA reads as TGTGCCAGCAGCAAAGTAGAAACGGGAGGAAGGCACGAGCAGTACTTC.